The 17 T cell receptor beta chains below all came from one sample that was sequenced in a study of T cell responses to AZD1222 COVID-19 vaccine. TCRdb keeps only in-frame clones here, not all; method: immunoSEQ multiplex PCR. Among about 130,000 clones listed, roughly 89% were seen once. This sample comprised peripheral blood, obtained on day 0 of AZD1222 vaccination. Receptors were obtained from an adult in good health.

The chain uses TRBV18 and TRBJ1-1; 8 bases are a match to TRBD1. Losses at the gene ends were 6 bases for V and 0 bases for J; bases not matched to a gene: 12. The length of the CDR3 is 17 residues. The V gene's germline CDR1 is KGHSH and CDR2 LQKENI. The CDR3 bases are TGTGCCAGCTCCCCCTTCGGACAGGGACGTATGAACACTGAAGCTTTCTTT. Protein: CASSPFGQGRMNTEAFF.

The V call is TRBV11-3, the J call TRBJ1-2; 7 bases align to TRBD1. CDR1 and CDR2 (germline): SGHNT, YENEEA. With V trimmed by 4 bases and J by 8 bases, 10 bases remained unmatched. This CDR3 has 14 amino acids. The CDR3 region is CASSSSARGSGYTF. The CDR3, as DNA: TGTGCCAGCAGCTCCTCCGCCAGGGGGAGCGGCTACACCTTC.

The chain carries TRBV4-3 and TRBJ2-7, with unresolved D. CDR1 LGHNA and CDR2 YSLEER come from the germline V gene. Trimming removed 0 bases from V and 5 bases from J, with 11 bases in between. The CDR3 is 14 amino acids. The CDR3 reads CASSQDITADEQYF. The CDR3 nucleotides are TGCGCCAGCAGCCAAGATATAACAGCCGACGAGCAGTACTTC.

In nucleotides, the CDR3 is TGCGCCAGCAGCTCGGACAGGGAGTTTGGCTACACCTTC. This gives the protein CASSSDREFGYTF. This chain links TRBV5-1 with TRBJ1-2, with 8 bases identical to TRBD1. V shed 3 bases and J 7 bases; nucleotides not matched to a gene: 5. This CDR3 is built from 13 residues. CDR1 and CDR2 (germline): SGHRS, YFSETQ.

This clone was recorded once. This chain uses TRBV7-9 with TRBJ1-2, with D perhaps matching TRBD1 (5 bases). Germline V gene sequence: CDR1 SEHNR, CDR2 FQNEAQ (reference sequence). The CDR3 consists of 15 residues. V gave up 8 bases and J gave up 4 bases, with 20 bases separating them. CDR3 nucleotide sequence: TGTGCCAGCTCCGTGGGCGACAGTCTCCTCTATGGCTACACCTTC. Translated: CASSVGDSLLYGYTF. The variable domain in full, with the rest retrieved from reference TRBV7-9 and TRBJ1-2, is DTGVSQNPRHKITKRGQNVTFRCDPISEHNRLYWYRQTLGQGPEFLTYFQNEAQLEKSRLLSDRFSAERPKGSFSTLEIQRTEQGDSAMYLCASSVGDSLLYGYTFGSGTRLTVV.

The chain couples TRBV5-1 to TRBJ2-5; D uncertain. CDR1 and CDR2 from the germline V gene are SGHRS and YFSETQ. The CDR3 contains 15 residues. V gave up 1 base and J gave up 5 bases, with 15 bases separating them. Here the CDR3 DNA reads TGCGCCAGCAGCTTGTTCTCGGACCTTGGGGAGACCCAGTACTTC. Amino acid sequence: CASSLFSDLGETQYF.

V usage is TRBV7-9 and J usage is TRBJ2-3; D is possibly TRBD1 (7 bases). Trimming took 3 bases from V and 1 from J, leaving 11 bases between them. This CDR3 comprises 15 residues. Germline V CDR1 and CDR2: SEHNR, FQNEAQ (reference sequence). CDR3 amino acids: CASSFQGGRTDTQYF. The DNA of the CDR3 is TGTGCCAGCAGCTTCCAGGGGGGACGCACAGATACGCAGTATTTT.

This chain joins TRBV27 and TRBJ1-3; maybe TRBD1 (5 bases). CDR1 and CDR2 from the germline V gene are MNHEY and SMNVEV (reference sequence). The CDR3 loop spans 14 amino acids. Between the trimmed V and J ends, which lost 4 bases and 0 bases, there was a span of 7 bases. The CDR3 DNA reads TGTGCCAGCAGTTCGGGGGTCTCTGGAAACACCATATATTTT. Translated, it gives CASSSGVSGNTIYF.

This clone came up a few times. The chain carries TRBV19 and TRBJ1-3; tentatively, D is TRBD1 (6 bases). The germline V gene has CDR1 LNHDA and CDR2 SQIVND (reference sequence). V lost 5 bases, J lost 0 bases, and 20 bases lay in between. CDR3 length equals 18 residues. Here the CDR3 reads CASSVPARDISSGNTIYF. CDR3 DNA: TGTGCCAGTAGTGTCCCTGCCCGGGACATCAGCTCTGGAAACACCATATATTTT.

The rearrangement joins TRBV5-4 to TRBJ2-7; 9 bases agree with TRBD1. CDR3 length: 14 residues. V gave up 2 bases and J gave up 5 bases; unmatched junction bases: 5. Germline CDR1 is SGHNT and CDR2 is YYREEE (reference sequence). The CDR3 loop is CASSLGQGFHEQYF. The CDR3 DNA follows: TGTGCCAGCAGCTTAGGACAGGGGTTCCACGAGCAGTACTTC.

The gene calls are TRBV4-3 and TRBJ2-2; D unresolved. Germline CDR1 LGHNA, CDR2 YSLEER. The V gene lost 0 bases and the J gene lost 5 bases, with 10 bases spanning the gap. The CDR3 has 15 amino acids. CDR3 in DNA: TGCGCCAGCAGCCAAGACGACCATCCAACCGGGGAGCTGTTTTTT. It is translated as CASSQDDHPTGELFF.

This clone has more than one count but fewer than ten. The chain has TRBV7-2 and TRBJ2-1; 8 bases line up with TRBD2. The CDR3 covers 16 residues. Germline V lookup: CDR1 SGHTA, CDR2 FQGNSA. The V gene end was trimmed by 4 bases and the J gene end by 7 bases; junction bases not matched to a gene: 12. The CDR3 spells CASSSTSDGSRNEQFF. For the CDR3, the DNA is TGTGCCAGCAGCTCGACTAGCGATGGATCAAGGAATGAGCAGTTCTTC.

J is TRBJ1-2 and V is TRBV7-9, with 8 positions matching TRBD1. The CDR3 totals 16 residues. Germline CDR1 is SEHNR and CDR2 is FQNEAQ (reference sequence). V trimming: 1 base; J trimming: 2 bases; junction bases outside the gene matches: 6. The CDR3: CASSLGLGQGNYGYTF. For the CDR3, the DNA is TGTGCCAGCAGCTTAGGGCTTGGACAGGGAAACTATGGCTACACCTTC.

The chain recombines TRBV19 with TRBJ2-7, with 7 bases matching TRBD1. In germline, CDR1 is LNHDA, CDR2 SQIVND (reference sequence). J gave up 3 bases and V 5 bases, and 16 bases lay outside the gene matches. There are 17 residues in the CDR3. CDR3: CASSSLTGQYNVYEQYF. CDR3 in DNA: TGTGCCAGTAGTTCTCTAACGGGACAGTACAATGTCTACGAGCAGTACTTC.

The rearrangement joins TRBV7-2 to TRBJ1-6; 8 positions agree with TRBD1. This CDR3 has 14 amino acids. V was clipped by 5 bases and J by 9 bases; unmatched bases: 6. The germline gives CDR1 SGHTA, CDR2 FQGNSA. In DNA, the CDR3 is TGTGCCAGCAGCCCCGGACAGGGAATTTCACCCCTCCACTTT. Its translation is CASSPGQGISPLHF.

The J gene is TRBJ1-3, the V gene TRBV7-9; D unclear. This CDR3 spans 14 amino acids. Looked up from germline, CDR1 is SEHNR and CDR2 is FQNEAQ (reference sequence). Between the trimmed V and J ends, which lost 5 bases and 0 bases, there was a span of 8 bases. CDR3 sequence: CASSQGRSGNTIYF. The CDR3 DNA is TGTGCCAGCAGCCAAGGTCGCTCTGGAAACACCATATATTTT.

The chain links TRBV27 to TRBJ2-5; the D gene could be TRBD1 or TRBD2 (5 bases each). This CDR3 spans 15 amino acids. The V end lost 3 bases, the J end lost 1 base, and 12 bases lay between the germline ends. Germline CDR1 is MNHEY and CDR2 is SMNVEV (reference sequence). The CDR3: CASSFRDGRQETQYF. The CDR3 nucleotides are TGTGCCAGCAGTTTCCGGGACGGCCGCCAAGAGACCCAGTACTTC.